These 8 T cell receptor beta chains were all obtained from the same sample, sequenced in a study of cytomegalovirus exposure and HLA in healthy donors. The PCR had 60 Vbeta and 13 Jbeta primers. Profiled with immunoSEQ multiplex PCR; TCRdb holds only in-frame clones, not every one. Found here are approximately 220,000 clones, 82% of them singletons; the top ten hold roughly 5.5%. Sequenced material: PBMCs. These receptors were collected from a man aged 40-55 years in good health and CMV-seropositive.

The chain recombines TRBV5-8 with TRBJ2-7, with 7 bases fitting TRBD2. With 2 bases clipped from V and 6 bases from J, the junction kept 11 bases outside the gene matches. The CDR3 is 15 residues long. Germline CDR1 reads SGHTS; CDR2 reads YDEGEE. The CDR3 bases are TGTGCCAGCAGCTTTTTTGGCGGGAGCAGTAGCGAGCAGTACTTC. Its protein product is CASSFFGGSSSEQYF.

This clone has just one count. V is TRBV6-6 and J is TRBJ1-2, with no clear D. Trimming removed 0 bases at V and 7 bases at J, with 6 bases between. The germline V gene encodes CDR1 MNHNY and CDR2 SVGAGI (reference sequence). The CDR3 is 12 residues long. This CDR3 is CASSYSRPGYTF. In DNA, the CDR3 is TGTGCCAGCAGTTACTCGAGGCCTGGCTACACCTTC.

This chain connects TRBV7-9 to TRBJ2-7; TRBD1 is a possible D gene (5 bases). Deletions cut 4 bases from V and 2 bases from J, with 9 bases between. CDR1 SEHNR and CDR2 FQNEAQ come from the germline V gene (reference sequence). CDR3 length equals 13 residues. This CDR3 reads CASSSPDTYEQYV. The CDR3 DNA follows: TGTGCCAGCAGCTCCCCGGACACCTACGAGCAGTACGTC.

The chain couples TRBV9 to TRBJ1-3; TRBD1 might be the D (5 bases). This CDR3 spans 17 amino acids. The germline V gene encodes CDR1 SGDLS and CDR2 YYNGEE. V lost 0 bases and J 0 bases, leaving 13 bases between the germline ends. The CDR3 protein is CASSVVVREASGNTIYF. In DNA, the CDR3 is TGTGCCAGCAGCGTAGTGGTCAGGGAGGCCTCTGGAAACACCATATATTTT.

The sample holds one count of this clone. V and J are TRBV7-2 and TRBJ1-5, with D hard to call. V shed 1 base and J shed 0 bases, with 7 bases lying between them. This CDR3 comprises 15 residues. CDR1 and CDR2 (germline): SGHTA, FQGNSA. CDR3 sequence reads: CASSLGQNSNQPQHF. The CDR3 region has the DNA TGTGCCAGCAGCTTAGGGCAGAATAGCAATCAGCCCCAGCATTTT.

This clone was detected only a few times. The V gene is TRBV11-3, the J gene TRBJ1-5, with unresolved D. The CDR3 is 12 residues long. The V gene's germline CDR1 is SGHNT and CDR2 YENEEA. V was clipped by 3 bases and J by 5 bases, with 5 bases between them. CDR3 nucleotides: TGTGCCAGCAGCTTCGGGGATCAGCCCCAGCATTTT. Protein: CASSFGDQPQHF.

The chain carries TRBV5-1 and TRBJ2-1; 13 bases agree with TRBD2. Germline V gives CDR1 SGHRS, CDR2 YFSETQ. The CDR3 spans 16 residues. Losses at the gene ends were 4 bases for V and 4 bases for J; bases not matched to a gene: 5. For the CDR3, the DNA is TGCGCCAGCAGCATACTAGCGGGAGGGCTTTACAATGAGCAGTTCTTC. Residues: CASSILAGGLYNEQFF. The full variable domain, its missing parts supplied by reference TRBV5-1 and TRBJ2-1, is KAGVTQTPRYLIKTRGQQVTLSCSPISGHRSVSWYQQTPGQGLQFLFEYFSETQRNKGNFPGRFSGRQFSNSRSEMNVSTLELGDSALYLCASSILAGGLYNEQFFGPGTRLTVL.

The CDR3 DNA reads TGTGCCAGCTTATCTACTCTAAGCTCCTACAATGAGCAGTTCTTC. Encoded protein: CASLSTLSSYNEQFF. V gene TRBV6-1 combines with J gene TRBJ2-1; D gene ambiguous. V lost 8 bases and J lost 0, with 14 bases in between. Germline V gene lookup returns CDR1 MNHNS and CDR2 SASEGT. The CDR3 runs to 15 residues.